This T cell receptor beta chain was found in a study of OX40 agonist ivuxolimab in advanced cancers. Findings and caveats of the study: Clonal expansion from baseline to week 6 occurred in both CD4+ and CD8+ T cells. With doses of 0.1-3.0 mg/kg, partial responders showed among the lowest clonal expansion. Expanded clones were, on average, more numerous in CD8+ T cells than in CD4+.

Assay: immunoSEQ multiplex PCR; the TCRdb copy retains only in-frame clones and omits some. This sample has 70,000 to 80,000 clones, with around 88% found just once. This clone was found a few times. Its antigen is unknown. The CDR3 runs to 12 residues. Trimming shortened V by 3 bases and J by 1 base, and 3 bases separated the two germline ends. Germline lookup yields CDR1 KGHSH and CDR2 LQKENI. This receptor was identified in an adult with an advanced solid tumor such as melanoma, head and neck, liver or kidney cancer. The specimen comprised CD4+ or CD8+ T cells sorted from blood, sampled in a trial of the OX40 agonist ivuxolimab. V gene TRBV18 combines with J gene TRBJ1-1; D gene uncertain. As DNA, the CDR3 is TGTGCCAGCTCACCTGGGAACACTGAAGCTTTCTTT. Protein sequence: CASSPGNTEAFF.